This record covers a single T cell receptor beta chain. The germline CDR1 and CDR2 sequences are MNHEY and SMNVEV (reference sequence). This CDR3 spans 15 amino acids. V dropped 3 bases and J dropped 0 bases, with 6 bases sitting between them. This specimen belongs to a study of blood T cell repertoires in COVID-19. Generated by immunoSEQ multiplex PCR, the TCRdb table keeps only in-frame clones and is missing some. This table has 330,000 or so clones, approximately 86% appearing once. In Seattle, patients joined the study during active infection and were tracked longitudinally. Source material: peripheral blood. The gene calls are TRBV27 and TRBJ1-6; D unresolved. The origin of this receptor is a man in his thirties or forties with COVID-19, enrolled during active disease. CDR3: CASSFTSSYNSPLHF. CDR3 DNA sequence: TGTGCCAGCAGTTTTACGAGCTCCTATAATTCACCCCTCCACTTT.